This T cell receptor beta chain was identified in a study of CD8+CD57+ T cells in acquired aplastic anemia. Germline V gene data show CDR1 as DFQATT and CDR2 as SNEGSKA (reference sequence). Trimming stripped 3 bases from V and 0 bases from J, with 9 bases between. This CDR3 is built from 14 residues. The study profiled TCR beta VDJ and CDR3 using genomic DNA as template. TCRdb used MiXCR to reprocess the reads, holding one entry per CDR3 protein. The repertoire holds about 180,000 distinct CDR3 sequences, 48% seen once, with 10% to 15% in the top ten. By flow cytometry, patients selected for sequencing had shown an expansion of CD8+CD57+ cells. Every patient presented with severe acquired aplastic anemia.

This TCR derives from a human donor with aplastic anemia. The sequenced material came from sorted CD4+, CD8+, or CD8+CD57+ T cells (not recorded which) from PBMCs. This chain links TRBV20-1 with TRBJ1-3; D is ambiguous. The CDR3, as DNA: TGCAGTGCTAGCCTCGGAAACTCTGGAAACACCATATATTTT. Residues: CSASLGNSGNTIYF.